This T cell receptor (delta chain) derives from a study of gamma-delta chains in newborns, infants, children. Study-level background: Innate gammadelta T cells reportedly expand polyclonally right after birth, driven by microbial exposure, per the title.

TCRdb processed the reads again with the CATT caller. Of fewer than 3,000 delta-chain clones in the sample, around 42% were seen once. V gave up 4 bases and J gave up 2 bases, with 36 bases separating them. The CDR3 consists of 21 residues. The germline CDR1 and CDR2 sequences are NSMFDY and ISSIKDK. Within the sample, this clone is large (0.1 to 1%). The material sequenced was blood, taken at baseline. The source of this sequence is a child who received the measles vaccine. V and J are TRAV29/DV5 and TRDJ1, with a weak D call TRDD3 (6 bases). CDR3 sequence (DNA): TGTGCAGCACGATATGGTTTAACCGGCCACTGGACGGGGGGAATAACCGATAAACTCATCTTT. Protein sequence: CAARYGLTGHWTGGITDKLIF.